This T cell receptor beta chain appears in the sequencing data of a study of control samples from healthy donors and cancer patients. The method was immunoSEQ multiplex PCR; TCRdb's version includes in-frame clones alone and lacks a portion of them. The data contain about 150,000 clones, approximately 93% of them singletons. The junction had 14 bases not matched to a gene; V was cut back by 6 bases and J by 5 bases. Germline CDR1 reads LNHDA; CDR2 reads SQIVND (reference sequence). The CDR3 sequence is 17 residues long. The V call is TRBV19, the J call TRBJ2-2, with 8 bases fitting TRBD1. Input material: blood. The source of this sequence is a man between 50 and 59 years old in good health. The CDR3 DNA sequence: TGTGCCAGTAGCGCTATATACGGGACAGGAAGGACCGGGGAGCTGTTTTTT. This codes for CASSAIYGTGRTGELFF.